This entry features one TCR beta chain sequence. The CDR3 loop spans 15 amino acids. This sample is part of a study of blood T cell repertoires in COVID-19. Clones were read by immunoSEQ multiplex PCR, and TCRdb kept only the in-frame ones, dropping some. The data show more than 250,000 clones, 85% to 90% seen once. The rearrangement joins TRBV21-1 to TRBJ2-1; the D call in the table, TRBD1, was not verified against the DNA. TRBV21-1 is a known pseudogene. The clonotype was recovered from a woman aged 45-60 years with COVID-19, enrolled during active disease. Sequencing was performed on peripheral blood. The chain's CDR3 is CASSIRISSYNEQFF. CDR3 in DNA: TGTGCCAGCAGCATTCGCATCAGCTCCTACAATGAGCAGTTCTTC.